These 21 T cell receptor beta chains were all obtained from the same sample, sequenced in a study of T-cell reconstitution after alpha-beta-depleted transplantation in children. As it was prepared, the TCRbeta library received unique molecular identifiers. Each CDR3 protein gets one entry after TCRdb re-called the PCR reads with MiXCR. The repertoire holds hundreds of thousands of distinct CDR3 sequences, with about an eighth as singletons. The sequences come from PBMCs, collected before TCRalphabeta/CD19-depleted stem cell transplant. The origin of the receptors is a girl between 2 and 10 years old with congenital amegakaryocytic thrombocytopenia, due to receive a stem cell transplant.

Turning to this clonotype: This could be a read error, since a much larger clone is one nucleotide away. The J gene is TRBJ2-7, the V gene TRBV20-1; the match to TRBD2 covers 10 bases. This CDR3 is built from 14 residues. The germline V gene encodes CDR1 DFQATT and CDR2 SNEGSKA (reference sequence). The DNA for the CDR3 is TGCTGTGCTAGTCGGACTAGCGGCTCCTACGAGCAGTACTTC. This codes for CCASRTSGSYEQYF.

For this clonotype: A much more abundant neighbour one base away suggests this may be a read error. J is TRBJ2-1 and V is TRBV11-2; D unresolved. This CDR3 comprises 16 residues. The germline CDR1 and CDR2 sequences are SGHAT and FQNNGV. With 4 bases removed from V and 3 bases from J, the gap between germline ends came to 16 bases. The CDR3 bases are TGTGCCAGCAGCTCCCCTTCGCAACCAAGCTACAATGAGCAGTTCTTC. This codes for CASSSPSQPSYNEQFF.

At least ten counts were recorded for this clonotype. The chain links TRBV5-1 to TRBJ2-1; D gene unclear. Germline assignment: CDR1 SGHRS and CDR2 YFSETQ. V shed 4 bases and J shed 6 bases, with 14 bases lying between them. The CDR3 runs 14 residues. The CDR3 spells CASSAELRSNEQFF. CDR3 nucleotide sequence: TGCGCCAGCAGCGCGGAGCTACGGTCCAATGAGCAGTTCTTC.

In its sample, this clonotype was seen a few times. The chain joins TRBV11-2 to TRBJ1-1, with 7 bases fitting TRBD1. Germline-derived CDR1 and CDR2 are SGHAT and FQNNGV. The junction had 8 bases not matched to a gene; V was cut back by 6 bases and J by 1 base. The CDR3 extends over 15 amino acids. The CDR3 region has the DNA TGTGCCAGCAGACGAACGGGGACAGAGAACACTGAAGCTTTCTTT. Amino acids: CASRRTGTENTEAFF.

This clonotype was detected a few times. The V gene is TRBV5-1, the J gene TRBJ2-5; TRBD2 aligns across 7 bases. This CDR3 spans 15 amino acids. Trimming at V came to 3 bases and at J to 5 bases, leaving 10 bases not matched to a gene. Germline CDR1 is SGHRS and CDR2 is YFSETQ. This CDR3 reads CASSSGTTAAETQYF. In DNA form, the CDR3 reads TGCGCCAGCAGCTCCGGGACTACCGCTGCGGAGACCCAGTACTTC. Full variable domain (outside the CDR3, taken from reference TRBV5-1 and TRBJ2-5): KAGVTQTPRYLIKTRGQQVTLSCSPISGHRSVSWYQQTPGQGLQFLFEYFSETQRNKGNFPGRFSGRQFSNSRSEMNVSTLELGDSALYLCASSSGTTAAETQYFGPGTRLLVL.

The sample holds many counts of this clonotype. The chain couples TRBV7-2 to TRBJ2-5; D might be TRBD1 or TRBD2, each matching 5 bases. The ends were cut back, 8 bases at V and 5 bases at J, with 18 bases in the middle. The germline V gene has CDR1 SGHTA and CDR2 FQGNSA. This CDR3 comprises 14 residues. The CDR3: CASRRDASWETQYF. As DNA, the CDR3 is TGTGCCAGCCGCCGGGACGCCTCCTGGGAGACCCAGTACTTC.

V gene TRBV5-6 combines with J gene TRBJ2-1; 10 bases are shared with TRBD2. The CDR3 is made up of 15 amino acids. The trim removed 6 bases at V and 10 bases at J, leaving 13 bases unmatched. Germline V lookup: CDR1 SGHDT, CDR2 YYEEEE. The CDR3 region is CASNLAGENLREQFF. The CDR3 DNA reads TGTGCCAGCAACCTAGCGGGAGAGAACCTCCGGGAGCAGTTCTTC.

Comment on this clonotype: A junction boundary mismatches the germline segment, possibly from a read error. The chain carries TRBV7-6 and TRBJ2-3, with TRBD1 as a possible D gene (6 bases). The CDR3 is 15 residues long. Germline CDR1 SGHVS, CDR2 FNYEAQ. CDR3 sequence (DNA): TGTGCCAGCAGCTTCACAGGGAGCACTGGAGATACGCGGTATTTT. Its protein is CASSFTGSTGDTRYF.

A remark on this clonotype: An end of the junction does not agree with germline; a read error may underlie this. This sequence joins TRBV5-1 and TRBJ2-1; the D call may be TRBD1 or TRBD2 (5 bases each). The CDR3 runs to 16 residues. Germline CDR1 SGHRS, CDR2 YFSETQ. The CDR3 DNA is TGCGCCAGCAGCTTTTTGAAACCCGGGGCGGACAATGAGCAGCTCTTC. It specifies CASSFLKPGADNEQLF.

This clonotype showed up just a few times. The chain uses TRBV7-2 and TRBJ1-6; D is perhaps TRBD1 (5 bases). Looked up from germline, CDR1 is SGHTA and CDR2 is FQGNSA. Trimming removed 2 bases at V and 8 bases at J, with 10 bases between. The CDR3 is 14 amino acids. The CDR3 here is CASSLYRPDSPLHF. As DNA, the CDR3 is TGTGCCAGCAGCTTATACAGGCCGGATTCACCCCTCCACTTT.

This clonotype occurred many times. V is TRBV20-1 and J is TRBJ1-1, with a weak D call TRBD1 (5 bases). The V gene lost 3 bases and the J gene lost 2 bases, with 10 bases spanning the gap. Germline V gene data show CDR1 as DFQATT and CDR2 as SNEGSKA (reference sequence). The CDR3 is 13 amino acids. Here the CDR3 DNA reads TGCAGTGCTAGTTCCAGGGCTAACACTGAAGCTTTCTTT. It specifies CSASSRANTEAFF.

The CDR3 here is CASSYRITGGLQPQHF. The CDR3 DNA is TGTGCCAGCAGTTACCGGATAACAGGGGGCCTTCAGCCCCAGCATTTT. The chain uses TRBV6-5 and TRBJ1-5; 9 bases map to TRBD1. The J segment lost 6 bases and the V segment lost 2 bases, leaving 8 bases of the junction unmatched. CDR1 is MNHEY, CDR2 SVGAGI, per germline. This CDR3 comprises 16 residues.

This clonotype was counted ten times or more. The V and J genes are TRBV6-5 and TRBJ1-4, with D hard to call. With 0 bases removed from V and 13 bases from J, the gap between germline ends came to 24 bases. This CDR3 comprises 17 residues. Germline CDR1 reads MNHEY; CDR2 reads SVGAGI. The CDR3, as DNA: TGTGCCAGCAGTTACTCGTACAACGTAGCTACGGGCGAAGTACTGTTTTTT. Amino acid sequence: CASSYSYNVATGEVLFF.

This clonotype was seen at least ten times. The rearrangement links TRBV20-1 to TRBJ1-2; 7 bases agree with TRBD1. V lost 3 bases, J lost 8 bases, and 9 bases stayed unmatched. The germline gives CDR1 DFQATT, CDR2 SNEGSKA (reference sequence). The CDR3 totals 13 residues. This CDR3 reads CSARTGNLRGYTF. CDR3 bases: TGCAGTGCTAGGACAGGGAATTTACGGGGCTACACCTTC.

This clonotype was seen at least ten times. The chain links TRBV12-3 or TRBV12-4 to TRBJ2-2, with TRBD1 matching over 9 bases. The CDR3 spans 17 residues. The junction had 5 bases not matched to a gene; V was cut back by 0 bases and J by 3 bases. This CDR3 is CASSLAPWTGDTGELFF. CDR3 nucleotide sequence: TGTGCCAGCAGTTTAGCGCCGTGGACAGGGGACACCGGGGAGCTGTTTTTT.

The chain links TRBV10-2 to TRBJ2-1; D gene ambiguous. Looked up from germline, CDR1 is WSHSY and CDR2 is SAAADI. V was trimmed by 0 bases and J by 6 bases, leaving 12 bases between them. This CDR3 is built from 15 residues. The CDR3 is CASSESSNNPNEQFF. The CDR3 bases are TGCGCCAGCAGTGAGTCGAGTAACAATCCCAATGAGCAGTTCTTC.

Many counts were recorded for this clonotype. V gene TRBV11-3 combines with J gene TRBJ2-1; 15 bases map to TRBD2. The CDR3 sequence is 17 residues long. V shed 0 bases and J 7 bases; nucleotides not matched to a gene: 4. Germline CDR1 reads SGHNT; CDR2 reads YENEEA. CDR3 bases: TGTGCCAGCAGCTTAGAGGGACTAGCGGGAGGCGGGAATGAGCAGTTCTTC. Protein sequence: CASSLEGLAGGGNEQFF.

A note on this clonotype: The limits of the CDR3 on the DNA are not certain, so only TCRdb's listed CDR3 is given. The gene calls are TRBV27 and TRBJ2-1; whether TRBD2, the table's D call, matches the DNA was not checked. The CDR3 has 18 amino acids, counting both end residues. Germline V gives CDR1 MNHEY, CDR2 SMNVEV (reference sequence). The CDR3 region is CASSTSAIAGGPYNEQFF.

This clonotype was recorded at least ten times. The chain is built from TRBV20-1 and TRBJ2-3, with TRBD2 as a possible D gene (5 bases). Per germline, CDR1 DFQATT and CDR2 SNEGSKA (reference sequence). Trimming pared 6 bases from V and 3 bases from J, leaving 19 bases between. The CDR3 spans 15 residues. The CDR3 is CSAPSHVGVTDTQYF. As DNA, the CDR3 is TGCAGTGCCCCATCCCACGTGGGAGTTACAGATACGCAGTATTTT.

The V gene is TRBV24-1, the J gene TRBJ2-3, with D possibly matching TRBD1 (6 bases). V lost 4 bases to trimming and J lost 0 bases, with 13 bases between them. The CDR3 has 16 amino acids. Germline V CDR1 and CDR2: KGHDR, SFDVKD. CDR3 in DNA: TGTGCCACCAGTGACGGACACAGGGCTAGCACAGATACGCAGTATTTT. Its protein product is CATSDGHRASTDTQYF.

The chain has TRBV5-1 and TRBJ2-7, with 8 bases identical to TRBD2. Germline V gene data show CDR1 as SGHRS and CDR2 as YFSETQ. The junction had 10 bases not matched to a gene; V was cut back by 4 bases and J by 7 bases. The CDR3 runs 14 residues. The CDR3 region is CASSLLRAGDEQYF. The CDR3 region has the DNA TGCGCCAGCAGCCTATTAAGAGCGGGAGATGAGCAGTACTTC.